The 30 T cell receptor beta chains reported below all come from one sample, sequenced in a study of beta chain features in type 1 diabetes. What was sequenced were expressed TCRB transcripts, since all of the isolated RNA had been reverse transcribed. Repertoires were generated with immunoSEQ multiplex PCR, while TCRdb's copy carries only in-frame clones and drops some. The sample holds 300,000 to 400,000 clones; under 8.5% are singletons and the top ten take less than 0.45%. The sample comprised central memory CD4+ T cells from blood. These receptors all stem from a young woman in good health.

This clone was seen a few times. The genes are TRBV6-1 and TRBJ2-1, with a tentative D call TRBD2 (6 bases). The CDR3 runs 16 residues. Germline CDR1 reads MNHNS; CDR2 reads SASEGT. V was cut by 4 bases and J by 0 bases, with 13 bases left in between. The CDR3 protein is CASSGGDSSSYNEQFF. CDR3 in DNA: TGTGCCAGCAGTGGGGGGGACTCCAGCTCCTACAATGAGCAGTTCTTC.

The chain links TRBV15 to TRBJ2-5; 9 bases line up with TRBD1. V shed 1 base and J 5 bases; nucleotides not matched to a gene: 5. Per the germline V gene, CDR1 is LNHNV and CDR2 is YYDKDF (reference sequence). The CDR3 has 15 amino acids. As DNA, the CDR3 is TGTGCCACCAGCAGAGGCGACAGGGGGGTGGAGACCCAGTACTTC. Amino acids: CATSRGDRGVETQYF.

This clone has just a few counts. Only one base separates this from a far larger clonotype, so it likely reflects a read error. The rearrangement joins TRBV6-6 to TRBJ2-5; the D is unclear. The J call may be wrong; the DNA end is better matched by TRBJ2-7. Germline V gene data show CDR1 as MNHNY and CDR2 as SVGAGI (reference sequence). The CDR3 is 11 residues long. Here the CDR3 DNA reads TGTGCCAGCAGCCAAGACTACGAGCAGTACTTC. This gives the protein CASSQDYEQYF.

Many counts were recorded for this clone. Here the CDR3 DNA reads TGTGCCAGCAGTGGTCGGGCCGGGGAGCTGTTTTTT. This codes for CASSGRAGELFF. This chain uses TRBV6-1 with TRBJ2-2, with D unresolved. Trimming removed 4 bases at V and 6 bases at J, with 6 bases between. Germline CDR1 MNHNS, CDR2 SASEGT. The CDR3 sequence is 12 residues long.

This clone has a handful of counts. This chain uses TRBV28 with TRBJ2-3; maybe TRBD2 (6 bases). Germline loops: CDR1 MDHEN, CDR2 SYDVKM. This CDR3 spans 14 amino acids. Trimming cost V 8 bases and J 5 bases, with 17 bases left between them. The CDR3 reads CASVPGVSIDTQYF. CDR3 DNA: TGTGCCAGCGTACCGGGGGTTTCAATAGATACGCAGTATTTT.

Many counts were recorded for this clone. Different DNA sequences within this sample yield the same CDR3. CDR3 nucleotide sequence: TGTGCCAGTAGTAGGACAGGGGGCTACACCTTC. It codes for CASSRTGGYTF. This rearrangement joins TRBV19 to TRBJ1-2; 8 nucleotides match TRBD1. V lost 4 bases, J lost 8 bases, and 0 bases stayed unmatched. Germline V gene data show CDR1 as LNHDA and CDR2 as SQIVND (reference sequence). The CDR3 covers 11 residues.

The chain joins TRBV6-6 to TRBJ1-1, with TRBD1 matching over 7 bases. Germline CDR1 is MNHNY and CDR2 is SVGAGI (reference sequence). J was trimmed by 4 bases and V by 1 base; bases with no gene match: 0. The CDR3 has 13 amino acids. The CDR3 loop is CASSYYRGTEAFF. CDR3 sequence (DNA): TGTGCCAGCAGTTACTACAGGGGCACTGAAGCTTTCTTT.

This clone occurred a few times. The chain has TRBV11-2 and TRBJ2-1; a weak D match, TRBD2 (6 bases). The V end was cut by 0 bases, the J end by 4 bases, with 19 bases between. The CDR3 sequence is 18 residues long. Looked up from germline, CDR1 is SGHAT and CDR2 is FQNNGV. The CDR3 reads CASSLDLVTAGIYNEQFF. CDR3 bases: TGTGCCAGCAGCTTAGATTTGGTGACGGCGGGGATATACAATGAGCAGTTCTTC.

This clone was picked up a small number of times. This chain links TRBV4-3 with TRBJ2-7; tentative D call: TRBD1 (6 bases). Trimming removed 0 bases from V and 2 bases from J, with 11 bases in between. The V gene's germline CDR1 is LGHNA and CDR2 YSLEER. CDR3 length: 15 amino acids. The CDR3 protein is CASSQEGTPAYEQYF. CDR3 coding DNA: TGCGCCAGCAGCCAAGAAGGGACACCCGCCTACGAGCAGTACTTC.

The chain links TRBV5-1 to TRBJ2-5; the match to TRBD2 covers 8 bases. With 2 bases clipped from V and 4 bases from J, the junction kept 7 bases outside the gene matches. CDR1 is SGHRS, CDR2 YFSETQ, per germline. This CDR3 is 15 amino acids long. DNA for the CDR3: TGCGCCAGCAGCTTAACGGGAGGGCCTTTAGAGACCCAGTACTTC. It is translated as CASSLTGGPLETQYF.

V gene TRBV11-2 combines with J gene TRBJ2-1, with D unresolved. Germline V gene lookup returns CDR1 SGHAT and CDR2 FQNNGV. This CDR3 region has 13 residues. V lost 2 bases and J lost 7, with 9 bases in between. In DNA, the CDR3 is TGTGCCAGCAGCTTACGTAGTCGGAATGAGCAGTTCTTC. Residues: CASSLRSRNEQFF.

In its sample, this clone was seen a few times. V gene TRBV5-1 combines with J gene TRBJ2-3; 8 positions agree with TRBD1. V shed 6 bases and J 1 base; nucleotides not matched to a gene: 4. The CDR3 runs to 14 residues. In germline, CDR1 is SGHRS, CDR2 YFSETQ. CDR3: CASTPDRGTDTQYF. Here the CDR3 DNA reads TGCGCCAGCACCCCGGACAGGGGCACAGATACGCAGTATTTT.

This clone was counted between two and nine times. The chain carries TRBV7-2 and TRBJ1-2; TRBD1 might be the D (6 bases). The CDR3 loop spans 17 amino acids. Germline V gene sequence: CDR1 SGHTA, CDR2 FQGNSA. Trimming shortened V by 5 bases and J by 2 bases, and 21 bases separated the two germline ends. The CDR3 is CASSIDESRGPNYGYTF. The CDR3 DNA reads TGTGCCAGCAGCATAGACGAATCCAGGGGACCAAACTATGGCTACACCTTC.

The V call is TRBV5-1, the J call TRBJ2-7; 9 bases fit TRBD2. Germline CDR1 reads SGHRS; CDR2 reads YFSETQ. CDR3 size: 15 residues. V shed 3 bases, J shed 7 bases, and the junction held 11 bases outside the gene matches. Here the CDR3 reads CASSSLAGKGGEQYF. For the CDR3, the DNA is TGCGCCAGCAGCTCGCTAGCGGGGAAGGGTGGGGAGCAGTACTTC.

The CDR3 DNA sequence: TGTGCCAGCGAAGGGACGCGCACAGATACGCAGTATTTT. It codes for CASEGTRTDTQYF. This chain links TRBV6-6 with TRBJ2-3; possibly TRBD1 or TRBD2 for D (5 bases each). V gave up 8 bases and J gave up 1 base, with 10 bases separating them. CDR3 length: 13 residues. Per the germline V gene, CDR1 is MNHNY and CDR2 is SVGAGI (reference sequence).

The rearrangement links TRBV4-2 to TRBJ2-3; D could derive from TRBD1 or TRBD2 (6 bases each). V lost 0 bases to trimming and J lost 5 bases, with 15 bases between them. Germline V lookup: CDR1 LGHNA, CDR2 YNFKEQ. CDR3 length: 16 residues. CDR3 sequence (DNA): TGTGCCAGCAGCCAAGAATGGGGCGGGACAAGAGATACGCAGTATTTT. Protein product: CASSQEWGGTRDTQYF.

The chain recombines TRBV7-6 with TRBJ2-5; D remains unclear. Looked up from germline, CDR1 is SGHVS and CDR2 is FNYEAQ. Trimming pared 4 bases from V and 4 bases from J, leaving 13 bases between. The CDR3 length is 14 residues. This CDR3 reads CASSSSNGGETQYF. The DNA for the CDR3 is TGTGCCAGCAGCTCCTCTAATGGTGGAGAGACCCAGTACTTC. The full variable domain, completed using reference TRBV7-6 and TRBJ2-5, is GAGVSQSPRYKVTKRGQDVALRCDPISGHVSLYWYRQALGQGPEFLTYFNYEAQQDKSGLPNDRFSAERPEGSISTLTIQRTEQRDSAMYRCASSSSNGGETQYFGPGTRLLVL.

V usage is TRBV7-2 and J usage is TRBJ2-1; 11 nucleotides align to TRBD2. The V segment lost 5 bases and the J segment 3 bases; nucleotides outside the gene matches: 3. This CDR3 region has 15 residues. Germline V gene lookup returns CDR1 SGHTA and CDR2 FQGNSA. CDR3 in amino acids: CASSLSGRVYNEQFF. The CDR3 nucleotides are TGTGCCAGCAGCCTTAGCGGGAGGGTCTACAATGAGCAGTTCTTC.

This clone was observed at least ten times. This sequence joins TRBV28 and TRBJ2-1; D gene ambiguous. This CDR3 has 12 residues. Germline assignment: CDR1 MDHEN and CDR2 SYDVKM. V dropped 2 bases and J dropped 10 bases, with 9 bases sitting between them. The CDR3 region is CASSLLLLEQFF. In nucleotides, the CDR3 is TGTGCCAGCAGTTTACTCTTACTAGAGCAGTTCTTC.

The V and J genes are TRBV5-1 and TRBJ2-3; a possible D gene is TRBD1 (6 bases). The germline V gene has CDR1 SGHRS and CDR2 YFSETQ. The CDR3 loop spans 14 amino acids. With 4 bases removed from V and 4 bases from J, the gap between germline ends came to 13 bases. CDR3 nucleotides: TGCGCCAGCAGCCTGGACAGCAAATCAGATACGCAGTATTTT. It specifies CASSLDSKSDTQYF.

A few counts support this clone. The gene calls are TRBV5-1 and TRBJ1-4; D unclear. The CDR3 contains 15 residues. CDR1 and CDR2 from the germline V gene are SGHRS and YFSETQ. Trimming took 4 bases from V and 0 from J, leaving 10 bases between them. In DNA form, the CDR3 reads TGCGCCAGCAGCCTAGCACTTACAACTAATGAAAAACTGTTTTTT. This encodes CASSLALTTNEKLFF. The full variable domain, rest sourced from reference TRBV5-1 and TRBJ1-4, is KAGVTQTPRYLIKTRGQQVTLSCSPISGHRSVSWYQQTPGQGLQFLFEYFSETQRNKGNFPGRFSGRQFSNSRSEMNVSTLELGDSALYLCASSLALTTNEKLFFGSGTQLSVL.

CDR3 protein: CASSFSLDNEQFF. The CDR3 region has the DNA TGTGCCAGCAGCTTTTCTCTGGACAATGAGCAGTTCTTC. The chain uses TRBV7-8 and TRBJ2-1; D is undetermined. Looked up from germline, CDR1 is SGHVS and CDR2 is FQNEAQ. The V and J ends lost 3 bases and 5 bases respectively, with 8 bases between them. The CDR3 contains 13 residues. Filled out from reference TRBV7-8 and TRBJ2-1, the complete variable domain reads GAGVSQSPRYKVAKRGQDVALRCDPISGHVSLFWYQQALGQGPEFLTYFQNEAQLDKSGLPSDRFFAERPEGSVSTLKIQRTQQEDSAVYLCASSFSLDNEQFFGPGTRLTVL.

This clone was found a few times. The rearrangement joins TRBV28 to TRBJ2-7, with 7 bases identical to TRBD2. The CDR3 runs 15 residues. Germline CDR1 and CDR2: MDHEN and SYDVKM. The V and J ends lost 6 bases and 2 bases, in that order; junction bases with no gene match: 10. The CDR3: CASSPPGGSPYEQYF. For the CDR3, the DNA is TGTGCCAGCAGCCCGCCGGGGGGATCACCCTACGAGCAGTACTTC.

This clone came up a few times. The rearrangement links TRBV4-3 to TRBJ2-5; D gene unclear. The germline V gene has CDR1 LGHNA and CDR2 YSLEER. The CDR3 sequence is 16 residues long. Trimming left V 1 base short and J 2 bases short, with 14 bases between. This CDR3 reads CASSQGPRSLQETQYF. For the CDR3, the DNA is TGCGCCAGCAGCCAAGGTCCTCGCAGCTTACAAGAGACCCAGTACTTC.

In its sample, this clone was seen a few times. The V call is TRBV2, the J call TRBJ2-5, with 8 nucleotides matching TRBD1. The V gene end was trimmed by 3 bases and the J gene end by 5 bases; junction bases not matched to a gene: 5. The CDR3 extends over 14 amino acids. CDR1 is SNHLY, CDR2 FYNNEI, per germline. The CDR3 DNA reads TGTGCCAGCAGTGATGACAGGGGATGGGAGACCCAGTACTTC. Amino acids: CASSDDRGWETQYF. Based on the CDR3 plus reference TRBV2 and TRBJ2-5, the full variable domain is EPEVTQTPSHQVTQMGQEVILRCVPISNHLYFYWYRQILGQKVEFLVSFYNNEISEKSEIFDDQFSVERPDGSNFTLKIRSTKLEDSAMYFCASSDDRGWETQYFGPGTRLLVL.

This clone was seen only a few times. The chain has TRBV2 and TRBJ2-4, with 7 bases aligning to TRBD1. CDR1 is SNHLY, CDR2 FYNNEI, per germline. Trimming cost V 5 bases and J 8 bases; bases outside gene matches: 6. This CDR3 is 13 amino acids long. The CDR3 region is CASSQGVIDIQYF. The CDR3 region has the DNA TGTGCCAGCAGTCAGGGGGTAATCGACATTCAGTACTTC.

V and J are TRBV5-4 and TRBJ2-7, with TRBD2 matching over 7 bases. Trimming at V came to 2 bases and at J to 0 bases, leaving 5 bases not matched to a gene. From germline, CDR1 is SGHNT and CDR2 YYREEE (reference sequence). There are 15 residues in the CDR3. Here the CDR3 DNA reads TGTGCCAGCAGCTTCCCTAGCGGAAGCTCCTACGAGCAGTACTTC. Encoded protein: CASSFPSGSSYEQYF.

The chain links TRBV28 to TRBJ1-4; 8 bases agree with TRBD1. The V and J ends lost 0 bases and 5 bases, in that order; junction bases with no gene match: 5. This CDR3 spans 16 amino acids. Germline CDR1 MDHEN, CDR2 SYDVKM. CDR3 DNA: TGTGCCAGCAGTTTATGGAACGGACAGGGAAATGAAAAACTGTTTTTT. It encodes CASSLWNGQGNEKLFF.

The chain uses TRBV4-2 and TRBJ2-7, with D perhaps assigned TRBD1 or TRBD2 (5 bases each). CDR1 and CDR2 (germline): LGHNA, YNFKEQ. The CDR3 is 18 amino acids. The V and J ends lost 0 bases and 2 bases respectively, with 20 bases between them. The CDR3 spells CASSQDLAGAGAAYEQYF. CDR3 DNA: TGTGCCAGCAGCCAAGATCTAGCCGGGGCAGGCGCAGCCTACGAGCAGTACTTC.

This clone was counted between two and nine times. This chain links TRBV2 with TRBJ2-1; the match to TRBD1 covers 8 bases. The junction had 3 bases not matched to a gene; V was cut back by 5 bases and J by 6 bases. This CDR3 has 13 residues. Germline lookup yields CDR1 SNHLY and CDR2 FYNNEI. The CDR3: CASSNRGVNEQFF. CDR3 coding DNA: TGTGCCAGCAGTAACAGGGGGGTCAATGAGCAGTTCTTC.